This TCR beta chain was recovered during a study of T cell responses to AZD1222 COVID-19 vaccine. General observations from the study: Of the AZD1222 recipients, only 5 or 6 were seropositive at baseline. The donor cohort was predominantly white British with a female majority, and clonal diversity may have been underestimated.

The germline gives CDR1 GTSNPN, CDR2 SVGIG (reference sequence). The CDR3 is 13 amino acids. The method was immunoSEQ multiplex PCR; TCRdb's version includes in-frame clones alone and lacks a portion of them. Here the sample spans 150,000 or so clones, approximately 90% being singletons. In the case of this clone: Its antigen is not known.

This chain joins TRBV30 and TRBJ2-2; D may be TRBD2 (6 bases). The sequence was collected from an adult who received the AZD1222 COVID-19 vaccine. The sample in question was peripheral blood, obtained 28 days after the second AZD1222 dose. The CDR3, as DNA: TGTGCGCGGGGTCCAGGAAACACCGGGGAGCTGTTTTTT. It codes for CARGPGNTGELFF.